This T cell receptor (beta chain) was captured by sequencing in a study of blood T cell repertoires in COVID-19. Study-wide background: Acute and convalescent COVID-19 samples came from the United States, Italy and Spain.

A word on this clone: Other nucleotide sequences in the sample specify the same CDR3.

Authors' methods: Reference gene primer amplification in the assay estimated nucleated cell counts. Assay used: immunoSEQ multiplex PCR; TCRdb lists only in-frame clones, some missing. The DNA was the basis for D and trimming; V, J and clone size are from that table. The data contain 200,000 or so clones, about nine tenths of them singletons. Deletions cut 0 bases from V and 1 base from J, with 7 bases between. Per germline, CDR1 KGHSH and CDR2 LQKENI. The CDR3 spans 16 residues. Sequencing used peripheral blood. This chain links TRBV18 with TRBJ2-6; D remains ambiguous. This receptor was taken from a man between 50 and 59 years old with acute or convalescent COVID-19. CDR3 bases: TGTGCCAGCTCACCACCCTCAGGTTCTGGGGCCAACGTCCTGACTTTC. Its translation: CASSPPSGSGANVLTF. Full variable domain (remainder filled in from reference TRBV18 and TRBJ2-6): NAGVMQNPRHLVRRRGQEARLRCSPMKGHSHVYWYRQLPEEGLKFMVYLQKENIIDESGMPKERFSAEFPKEGPSILRIQQVVRGDSAAYFCASSPPSGSGANVLTFGAGSRLTVL.